This TCR beta chain was observed in a study of cytomegalovirus exposure and HLA in healthy donors. Overall study results and limits: Reported findings show TCR beta sequences accurately forecast HLA-A and HLA-B alleles in most subjects. Later on, a genetic analysis was performed. It linked a missense variant in DCLRE1C with V- and J-gene trimming of TCR beta.

Comments on this clone: Its antigen is still unknown.

Healthy bone marrow donors made up the cohort. This CDR3 has 13 residues. Trimming cost V 0 bases and J 8 bases, with 9 bases left between them. The germline CDR1 and CDR2 sequences are SGHRS and YFSETQ. 60 Vbeta and 13 Jbeta primers were used in PCR. In the original processing: Later reanalysis found approximately 76 million unique TCR beta chains, roughly 10 million of them shared. Method: immunoSEQ multiplex PCR; TCRdb's copy keeps in-frame clones and lacks some. V, J and clone size are those of that table, while D and trimming were read from the DNA. The sample has under 150,000 clones, 75% to 85% seen once.

The sample comprised PBMCs. This sequence originates from a woman aged 45-59 years in good health and CMV-seropositive. This rearrangement joins TRBV5-1 to TRBJ2-1, with D possibly matching TRBD2 (5 bases). The CDR3 here is CASSLVLDDEQFF. CDR3 coding DNA: TGCGCCAGCAGCTTGGTACTAGACGATGAGCAGTTCTTC.